These T cell receptor beta chains were read from a single sample in a study of read filtering for tumor transcriptome and immune sequencing. TCRdb ran MiXCR on the reads and lists one entry per CDR3 protein. Counted here are approximately 61,000 distinct CDR3 sequences, about 21% occurring once; the ten biggest clones make up over 13%. The sequencing sample was made of a population of CD138-negative cells sorted from bone marrow. Receptors were obtained from a donor over 35 with multiple myeloma. Each CDR3 is given with its conserved first and last residue. Each record gives: J gene, V gene, clone size, D gene, CDR3 length, CDR3 protein, CDR3 DNA. D genes are given only for firm matches. Part of the rows lack a size; the others show once, few, many or a class for expanded clones.

j_gene: TRBJ1-2
v_gene: TRBV11-2
abundance: many
d_gene: NA
len: 13
CDR3aa: CASSTDWNYGYTF
CDR3nt: TGTGCCAGCAGCACGGACTGGAACTATGGCTACACCTTC

j_gene: TRBJ1-2
v_gene: TRBV29-1
abundance: NA
d_gene: NA
len: 15
CDR3aa: CSVLSQMGPASGYAF
CDR3nt: TGCAGCGTGTTGTCCCAGATGGGGCCAGCGAGTGGCTACGCCTTC

j_gene: TRBJ2-1
v_gene: TRBV3-1
abundance: many
d_gene: NA
len: 13
CDR3aa: CASSLRQARGQFF
CDR3nt: TGTGCCAGCAGCCTCCGACAGGCCCGGGGGCAGTTCTTC

j_gene: TRBJ1-1
v_gene: TRBV20-1
abundance: NA
d_gene: NA
len: 13
CDR3aa: CSASNGVLSEAFF
CDR3nt: TGCAGTGCTAGTAATGGCGTCCTCTCTGAAGCTTTCTTT

j_gene: TRBJ1-1
v_gene: TRBV6-4
abundance: many
d_gene: TRBD1
len: 15
CDR3aa: CASRGQAGLNTEAFF
CDR3nt: TGTGCCAGCAGGGGACAGGCAGGTTTGAACACTGAAGCTTTCTTT

j_gene: TRBJ1-2
v_gene: TRBV9
abundance: NA
d_gene: NA
len: 15
CDR3aa: CASSVWFDSSYGYTF
CDR3nt: TGTGCCAGCAGCGTTTGGTTTGACAGTAGCTATGGCTACACCTTC

j_gene: TRBJ2-1
v_gene: TRBV7-3
abundance: many
d_gene: NA
len: 14
CDR3aa: CASSLSRVGNEQFF
CDR3nt: TGTGCCAGCAGCTTATCGCGAGTAGGGAATGAGCAGTTCTTC

j_gene: TRBJ2-1
v_gene: TRBV5-1
abundance: many
d_gene: NA
len: 14
CDR3aa: CASSESGTGNEQFF
CDR3nt: TGCGCCAGCAGCGAGTCCGGGACTGGCAATGAGCAGTTCTTC

j_gene: TRBJ1-1
v_gene: TRBV5-6
abundance: few
d_gene: NA
len: 15
CDR3aa: CASSIQGMMNTEAFF
CDR3nt: TGTGCCAGCAGCATCCAGGGAATGATGAACACTGAAGCTTTCTTT

j_gene: TRBJ1-5
v_gene: TRBV5-1
abundance: many
d_gene: TRBD1
len: 16
CDR3aa: CASSLDGTGHNQPQHF
CDR3nt: TGCGCCAGCAGCTTGGACGGGACAGGACACAATCAGCCCCAGCATTTT

j_gene: TRBJ1-4
v_gene: TRBV29-1
abundance: many
d_gene: NA
len: 12
CDR3aa: CSVRGGDFGLFF
CDR3nt: TGCAGCGTGAGGGGGGGCGACTTTGGACTGTTTTTT

j_gene: TRBJ2-3
v_gene: TRBV12-5
abundance: many
d_gene: NA
len: 14
CDR3aa: CASGEGSSTDTQYF
CDR3nt: TGTGCTAGTGGAGAGGGTTCCAGCACAGATACGCAGTATTTT

j_gene: TRBJ1-1
v_gene: TRBV18
abundance: many
d_gene: NA
len: 14
CDR3aa: CASSPLLGNTEAFF
CDR3nt: TGTGCCAGCTCACCACTTCTAGGGAACACTGAAGCTTTCTTT

j_gene: TRBJ1-4
v_gene: TRBV6-5
abundance: many
d_gene: TRBD1
len: 16
CDR3aa: CASSIKKQGTNEKLFF
CDR3nt: TGTGCCAGCAGTATAAAAAAACAGGGGACTAATGAAAAACTGTTTTTT

j_gene: TRBJ2-6
v_gene: TRBV3-1
abundance: many
d_gene: TRBD1
len: 17
CDR3aa: CASSQVRGQSGANVLTF
CDR3nt: TGTGCCAGCAGCCAGGTCAGGGGGCAGTCTGGGGCCAACGTCCTGACTTTC

j_gene: TRBJ1-5
v_gene: TRBV4-2
abundance: many
d_gene: TRBD1
len: 17
CDR3aa: CASSQEIWDSSNQPQHF
CDR3nt: TGTGCCAGCAGCCAAGAAATCTGGGACAGTAGCAATCAGCCCCAGCATTTT

j_gene: TRBJ2-1
v_gene: TRBV7-6
abundance: medium-sized
d_gene: NA
len: 16
CDR3aa: CASSRNTASSAGEQFF
CDR3nt: TGTGCCAGCAGCCGCAACACCGCCTCTAGTGCTGGTGAGCAGTTCTTC

j_gene: TRBJ1-1
v_gene: TRBV12-3/TRBV12-4
abundance: many
d_gene: NA
len: 11
CDR3aa: CASSLVAEAFF
CDR3nt: TGTGCCAGCAGTTTGGTGGCTGAAGCTTTCTTT

j_gene: TRBJ2-1
v_gene: TRBV3-1
abundance: many
d_gene: TRBD2
len: 18
CDR3aa: CASSQGTSGSKGENEQFF
CDR3nt: TGTGCCAGCAGCCAGGGGACTAGCGGGAGTAAGGGCGAGAATGAGCAGTTCTTC

j_gene: TRBJ2-7
v_gene: TRBV28
abundance: many
d_gene: NA
len: 12
CDR3aa: CASTNVWDEQYF
CDR3nt: TGTGCCAGCACTAACGTCTGGGACGAGCAGTACTTC

j_gene: TRBJ1-5
v_gene: TRBV12-3/TRBV12-4
abundance: many
d_gene: TRBD1
len: 15
CDR3aa: CASTGPGTVNQPQHF
CDR3nt: TGTGCCAGCACCGGCCCTGGGACAGTCAATCAGCCCCAGCATTTT

j_gene: TRBJ2-5
v_gene: TRBV15
abundance: many
d_gene: NA
len: 14
CDR3aa: CATSREGGQETQYF
CDR3nt: TGTGCCACCAGCAGAGAAGGCGGACAAGAGACCCAGTACTTC

j_gene: TRBJ2-2
v_gene: TRBV7-9
abundance: many
d_gene: TRBD2
len: 23
CDR3aa: CASSGPGTTRDQREEKYTGELFF
CDR3nt: TGTGCCAGCAGCGGACCCGGCACGACCCGGGACCAGCGGGAGGAGAAGTACACCGGGGAGCTGTTTTTT

j_gene: TRBJ2-5
v_gene: TRBV29-1
abundance: many
d_gene: NA
len: 14
CDR3aa: CSVLRTSAGETQYF
CDR3nt: TGCAGCGTTTTAAGGACTTCTGCGGGAGAGACCCAGTACTTC

j_gene: TRBJ2-2
v_gene: TRBV30
abundance: many
d_gene: NA
len: 15
CDR3aa: CARRVGGEHAGELFF
CDR3nt: TGTGCTCGACGCGTCGGGGGCGAGCATGCCGGGGAGCTGTTTTTT

j_gene: TRBJ2-7
v_gene: TRBV19
abundance: many
d_gene: NA
len: 15
CDR3aa: CADHGRQRPFGEQYF
CDR3nt: TGTGCCGATCATGGCCGACAGCGGCCGTTCGGGGAGCAGTACTTC

j_gene: TRBJ1-1
v_gene: TRBV20-1
abundance: few
d_gene: NA
len: 11
CDR3aa: CSARDSPEAFF
CDR3nt: TGCAGTGCCAGGGATAGCCCTGAAGCTTTCTTT

j_gene: TRBJ1-1
v_gene: TRBV6-5
abundance: few
d_gene: NA
len: 14
CDR3aa: CASSYSLKNTEAFF
CDR3nt: TGTGCCAGCAGTTACTCTTTAAAGAACACTGAAGCTTTCTTT

j_gene: TRBJ2-1
v_gene: TRBV12-3/TRBV12-4
abundance: many
d_gene: NA
len: 13
CDR3aa: CASSFSQYNEQFF
CDR3nt: TGTGCCAGCAGTTTCAGCCAGTACAATGAGCAGTTCTTC

j_gene: TRBJ2-5
v_gene: TRBV20-1
abundance: NA
d_gene: TRBD2
len: 15
CDR3aa: CSASQPAGDQETQYF
CDR3nt: TGCAGTGCTAGTCAGCCAGCGGGAGACCAAGAGACCCAGTACTTC

j_gene: TRBJ2-5
v_gene: TRBV6-6
abundance: many
d_gene: TRBD1
len: 14
CDR3aa: CASRGQGAQETQYF
CDR3nt: TGTGCCAGCAGAGGCCAGGGGGCCCAAGAGACCCAGTACTTC

j_gene: TRBJ1-1
v_gene: TRBV6-1
abundance: many
d_gene: NA
len: 14
CDR3aa: CAIRRGGSDTEAFF
CDR3nt: TGTGCCATCCGTCGGGGGGGATCCGACACTGAAGCTTTCTTT

j_gene: TRBJ2-7
v_gene: TRBV28
abundance: NA
d_gene: NA
len: 12
CDR3aa: CASALRSVEQYF
CDR3nt: TGTGCCAGCGCCCTTAGGTCGGTCGAGCAGTACTTC

j_gene: TRBJ2-7
v_gene: TRBV30
abundance: many
d_gene: TRBD2
len: 14
CDR3aa: CAWRAVAGGYEQYF
CDR3nt: TGTGCCTGGAGAGCGGTAGCGGGAGGCTACGAGCAGTACTTC

j_gene: TRBJ1-4
v_gene: TRBV5-1
abundance: many
d_gene: NA
len: 14
CDR3aa: CASSMDGPGEKLFF
CDR3nt: TGCGCCAGCAGCATGGACGGGCCTGGTGAAAAACTGTTTTTT

j_gene: TRBJ2-1
v_gene: TRBV20-1
abundance: NA
d_gene: TRBD2
len: 14
CDR3aa: CSALGLAGYNEQFF
CDR3nt: TGCAGTGCTCTGGGACTAGCGGGTTACAATGAGCAGTTCTTC

j_gene: TRBJ2-3
v_gene: TRBV7-3
abundance: few
d_gene: NA
len: 11
CDR3aa: CASSTSDTQYF
CDR3nt: TGTGCCAGCAGCACGTCGGATACGCAGTATTTT

j_gene: TRBJ2-6
v_gene: TRBV20-1
abundance: many
d_gene: NA
len: 13
CDR3aa: CSARTTGANVLTF
CDR3nt: TGCAGTGCTAGAACAACTGGGGCCAACGTCCTGACTTTC

j_gene: TRBJ2-1
v_gene: TRBV20-1
abundance: many
d_gene: TRBD2
len: 14
CDR3aa: CSARRTSGGNEQFF
CDR3nt: TGCAGTGCTAGGAGGACTAGCGGGGGCAATGAGCAGTTCTTC